The rows below give T cell receptor beta chains drawn from one sample of a study of blood T cell repertoires in COVID-19. TCRdb's table, derived via immunoSEQ multiplex PCR, lists solely in-frame clones and lacks some. This sample has around 150,000 clones, with roughly 89% found just once. Sequenced input: peripheral blood. Every receptor here comes from a woman aged 35 to 49 with acute or convalescent COVID-19. CDR3s include the opening cysteine and the closing phenylalanine or tryptophan. The D gene is left open where the match is weak. The listing skips clone size in some rows; elsewhere it reads once, few, many or a size class.

j_gene,d_gene,v_gene,len,abundance,CDR3nt,CDR3aa
TRBJ1-6,TRBD1,TRBV25-1,13,-,TGTGCCAGCAGCGGGACAGAGAATTCACCCCTCCACTTT,CASSGTENSPLHF
TRBJ1-1,-,TRBV19,15,-,TGTGCCAGTAGTAGCCCCATGGGGCAGAACACTGAAGCTTTCTTT,CASSSPMGQNTEAFF
TRBJ2-3,TRBD2,TRBV30,16,-,TGTGCCTGGAGCGCGGGGACTAGCGGGAGTTGGGATACGCAGTATTTT,CAWSAGTSGSWDTQYF
TRBJ1-1,-,TRBV6-6,12,-,TGTGCCAGCAGACTAGACATGGGTAAAGCTTTCTTT,CASRLDMGKAFF
TRBJ2-3,TRBD2,TRBV4-1,16,-,TGCGCCAGCAGCCAAGCGGATGCGGGAGGCACAGATACGCAGTATTTT,CASSQADAGGTDTQYF
TRBJ2-3,TRBD2,TRBV5-5,16,-,TGTGCCAGCAGCTTGTGGGGACTAGCAGACACAGATACGCAGTATTTT,CASSLWGLADTDTQYF
TRBJ2-1,TRBD2,TRBV9,17,-,TGTGCCAGCAGCTACTCTCTAGCGGGAGGGATCTACAATGAGCAGTTCTTC,CASSYSLAGGIYNEQFF
TRBJ2-5,TRBD2,TRBV15,17,-,TGTGCCACCAGCACGCTTCAGCGGGAGTCGGGAAAGGAGACCCAGTACTTC,CATSTLQRESGKETQYF
TRBJ1-2,-,TRBV19,14,once,TGTGCCAGTAGTATGCCCGGGAGCGTCTATGGCTACACCTTC,CASSMPGSVYGYTF
TRBJ1-1,TRBD1,TRBV5-1,14,-,TGCGCCAGCAGGGGACAGGGGTCGAACACTGAAGCTTTCTTT,CASRGQGSNTEAFF
TRBJ1-5,-,TRBV6-2/TRBV6-3,17,-,TGTGCCAGCAGTTTTGGGCTCTGGAGGGGAGTGGATCAGCCCCAGCATTTT,CASSFGLWRGVDQPQHF
TRBJ2-2,TRBD2,TRBV7-7,16,-,TGTGCCAGCAGTAAGGGACTAGCGGTGAACACCGGGGAGCTGTTTTTT,CASSKGLAVNTGELFF
TRBJ2-3,TRBD2,TRBV19,17,once,TGTGCCAGTAGTGGATGGGGACTAGCGGGAGGGCCAGATACGCAGTATTTT,CASSGWGLAGGPDTQYF
TRBJ1-2,-,TRBV7-9,15,-,TGTGCCAGCAGCTTAGAGATCAGGGTCCTGGGCGGCTACACCTTC,CASSLEIRVLGGYTF
TRBJ1-4,-,TRBV11-2,15,-,TGTGCCAGCAGCCCACAAGCGGTTTTGGGTGAAAAACTGTTTTTT,CASSPQAVLGEKLFF
TRBJ1-2,TRBD1,TRBV6-2/TRBV6-3,14,-,TGTGCCAGCAGCCTCCCGACAGGGGCAGAAGGCTACACCTTC,CASSLPTGAEGYTF
TRBJ2-2,TRBD2,TRBV28,16,-,TGTGCCAGCAGTTTCGGACTAGCGGGGGGTACCGGGGAGCTGTTTTTT,CASSFGLAGGTGELFF
TRBJ1-2,-,TRBV18,14,once,TGTGCCAGCTCACCAGACACAGGGAAAGATGGCTACACCTTC,CASSPDTGKDGYTF
TRBJ1-2,TRBD1,TRBV6-1,16,-,TGTGCCAGCAGTGAAGACGCGGGACAGGGGGCGGGAGGCTACACCTTC,CASSEDAGQGAGGYTF
TRBJ1-4,-,TRBV5-6,15,-,TGTGCCAGCAGCTTGGTTTCCCAGGGGAATGAAAAACTGTTTTTT,CASSLVSQGNEKLFF
TRBJ2-7,TRBD2,TRBV29-1,17,-,TGCAGCGTCTTAGTTCACTTACTAGCGTCGAGCTCCTACGAGCAGTACTTC,CSVLVHLLASSSYEQYF
TRBJ1-3,-,TRBV7-2,15,-,TGTGCCAGCAGCTTGGCGGGCGACTCTGGAAACACCATATATTTT,CASSLAGDSGNTIYF
TRBJ1-1,-,TRBV30,14,-,TGTGCCTGGCGGTGGGGCAGGGTAAACACTGAAGCTTTCTTT,CAWRWGRVNTEAFF
TRBJ1-1,TRBD1,TRBV6-6,15,-,TGTGCCAGCAGTGCCCGGGGACAGGGAGACACTGAAGCTTTCTTT,CASSARGQGDTEAFF
TRBJ2-3,TRBD1,TRBV30,12,-,TGTGCCGTGGACAGGGTTAAAGATACGCAGTATTTT,CAVDRVKDTQYF
TRBJ2-7,-,TRBV5-1,14,-,TGCGCCAGCAGCTTTAGGCAGGGCCACTACGAGCAGTACTTC,CASSFRQGHYEQYF
TRBJ2-1,-,TRBV7-3,16,-,TGTGCCAGCAGACCAAGGGGACTTAGCTCCTACAATGAGCAGTTCTTC,CASRPRGLSSYNEQFF
TRBJ1-6,-,TRBV6-6,14,-,TGTGCCAGCAGTTACTCGGAGGGTAAATCACCCCTCCACTTT,CASSYSEGKSPLHF
TRBJ1-1,-,TRBV9,16,once,TGTGCCAGCAGCCCCTCCTACCGGGGAGAGAACACTGAAGCTTTCTTT,CASSPSYRGENTEAFF
TRBJ2-1,TRBD1,TRBV27,12,-,TGTGCCAGCAGTCGGGACAGGGTAGAGCAGTTCTTC,CASSRDRVEQFF
TRBJ2-1,-,TRBV4-3,14,-,TGCGCCAGCAGCCAAGGCCTAGCGCCCAATGAGCAGTTCTTC,CASSQGLAPNEQFF
TRBJ2-2,TRBD2,TRBV5-4,16,-,TGTGCCAGCAGCAGAGGGACTAGCGGGTTCACCGGGGAGCTGTTTTTT,CASSRGTSGFTGELFF
TRBJ2-7,-,TRBV27,17,-,TGTGCCAGCAGTTTATCACGGGGTGGGGGCAGGACCTACGAGCAGTACTTC,CASSLSRGGGRTYEQYF
TRBJ2-1,TRBD2,TRBV10-3,13,-,TGTGCCATCAGTAGCGGGAATGTGTATGAGCAGTTCTTC,CAISSGNVYEQFF
TRBJ1-2,TRBD1,TRBV7-2,13,-,TGTGCCAGCAGCCGGGACAGAGTCTATGGCTACACCTTC,CASSRDRVYGYTF
TRBJ1-5,-,TRBV6-2/TRBV6-3,15,-,TGTGCCAGCAGTCCCGAGGGGGTTAGATTTCAGCCCCAGCATTTT,CASSPEGVRFQPQHF
TRBJ2-2,-,TRBV5-1,15,-,TGCGCCAGCAACCATGAGACGGGTCGGACCGGGGAGCTGTTTTTT,CASNHETGRTGELFF
TRBJ1-2,-,TRBV25-1,13,-,TGTGCCAGCAGTGAAGGGCCGAGCTATGGCTACACCTTC,CASSEGPSYGYTF
TRBJ1-5,-,TRBV15,14,-,TGTGCCACCAGCAGTGTCTTCACTAGTCAGCCCCAGCATTTT,CATSSVFTSQPQHF
TRBJ2-6,TRBD1,TRBV7-9,16,-,TGTGCCAGCAGCTCGGACAGGGGGGCTGGGGCCAACGTCCTGACTTTC,CASSSDRGAGANVLTF
TRBJ2-7,-,TRBV3-1/TRBV3-2,14,-,TGTGCCAGCAGCCAAGAGGTAGGGGGTTACGAGCAGTACTTC,CASSQEVGGYEQYF
TRBJ2-7,TRBD2,TRBV4-2,16,-,TGTGCCAGCAGCCAACGTAGCGGGACCCCCTACTACGAGCAGTACTTC,CASSQRSGTPYYEQYF
TRBJ2-7,TRBD1,TRBV4-1,16,few,TGCGCCAGCAGCCAACCCCCGGGACAGGGTTCCTACGAGCAGTACTTC,CASSQPPGQGSYEQYF
TRBJ1-1,TRBD1,TRBV2,14,-,TGTGCCAGCATCCGGAGACAGGGTGGCACTGAAGCTTTCTTT,CASIRRQGGTEAFF
TRBJ2-7,-,TRBV5-6,13,-,TGTGCCAGCAGCTTGCCGAGCTCCTACGAGCAGTACTTC,CASSLPSSYEQYF
TRBJ2-5,-,TRBV4-3,15,-,TGCGCCAGCAGCCAAGATTCCAGTCCCCAAGAGACCCAGTACTTC,CASSQDSSPQETQYF
TRBJ1-1,-,TRBV5-6,11,once,TGTGCCAGCAGCTCTCTGGGAGTGTCACAATTT,CASSSLGVSQF
TRBJ2-5,-,TRBV24-1,15,-,TGTGCCACCAGTGCCCCTGGGGACAAGTGGGAGACCCAGTACTTC,CATSAPGDKWETQYF
TRBJ1-1,TRBD1,TRBV5-6,18,-,TGTGCCAGCAGCGGCCTTGCGGGACAGGGGGCGAAAGGCACTGAAGCTTTCTTT,CASSGLAGQGAKGTEAFF
TRBJ1-2,-,TRBV6-9,12,once,TGTGCCAGCAGTTTGATATCGGGTGGCTACACCTTC,CASSLISGGYTF
TRBJ1-2,-,TRBV28,12,-,TGTGCCAGCAGTCCGGAGGTATGGGGCTACACCTTC,CASSPEVWGYTF
TRBJ1-1,-,TRBV9,14,-,TGTGCCAGCAGCGTAGATGAGGTAGACACTGAAGCTTTCTTT,CASSVDEVDTEAFF
TRBJ2-5,-,TRBV4-3,14,few,TGCGCCAGCAGCCAAGGGAGTGTTGGGGAGACCCAGTACTTC,CASSQGSVGETQYF